The 20 T cell receptor beta chains given below trace back to one sample, sequenced in a study of T cell repertoires in cytomegalovirus infection. From the reads, TCRdb called clonotypes with MiXCR, one entry per CDR3 protein. Of 300,000 to 450,000 distinct CDR3 sequences in the sample, about a sixth were seen once. The sequenced material came from PBMCs. These receptors all stem from a human donor in good health (CMV status not recorded). Some clones in this sample may be carry-over from other donors' samples.

This clonotype was seen a few times. The rearrangement links TRBV19 to TRBJ1-1; 7 bases fit TRBD1. Trimming removed 11 bases from V and 1 base from J; junction bases left unmatched: 13. Germline CDR1 reads LNHDA; CDR2 reads SQIVND (reference sequence). This CDR3 is built from 15 residues. The DNA for the CDR3 is TGTGCCGCGAAAGGCGGACAGGCCGCGAACACTGAAGCTTTCTTT. Its protein is CAAKGGQAANTEAFF.

The J gene is TRBJ2-5, the V gene TRBV20-1; perhaps TRBD1 as D (6 bases). Germline assignment: CDR1 DFQATT and CDR2 SNEGSKA (reference sequence). The V and J ends lost 3 bases and 2 bases respectively, with 10 bases between them. The CDR3 runs 13 residues. As DNA, the CDR3 is TGCAGTGCTAGGAAGGACAGTCAAGAGACCCAGTACTTC. Translated, it gives CSARKDSQETQYF.

The V and J genes are TRBV7-9 and TRBJ1-1; TRBD1 matches 9 bases. This CDR3 comprises 14 residues. Trimming cost V 3 bases and J 6 bases; bases outside gene matches: 5. Germline values: CDR1 SEHNR, CDR2 FQNEAQ (reference sequence). The CDR3 region is CASSFRDRVPEAFF. The DNA for the CDR3 is TGTGCCAGCAGCTTCCGGGACAGGGTCCCTGAAGCTTTCTTT. Full variable domain (missing parts from reference TRBV7-9 and TRBJ1-1): DTGVSQNPRHKITKRGQNVTFRCDPISEHNRLYWYRQTLGQGPEFLTYFQNEAQLEKSRLLSDRFSAERPKGSFSTLEIQRTEQGDSAMYLCASSFRDRVPEAFFGQGTRLTVV.

This clonotype was found a few times. J is TRBJ1-3 and V is TRBV12-3 or TRBV12-4, with a weak D call TRBD1 (5 bases). This CDR3 comprises 14 residues. Trimming shortened V by 6 bases and J by 6 bases, and 15 bases separated the two germline ends. The CDR3 DNA reads as TGTGCCAGCAGCTCTAGGGGCCTCGTAAACACCATATATTTT. Protein sequence: CASSSRGLVNTIYF.

This clonotype showed up many times. J is TRBJ1-1 and V is TRBV10-3; D is possibly TRBD1 (6 bases). Per germline, CDR1 ENHRY and CDR2 SYGVKD. The CDR3 totals 12 residues. The V end was cut by 8 bases, the J end by 10 bases, with 17 bases between. As DNA, the CDR3 is TGTGCCATCGGACAGAAAGACTTAGGAGCTTTCTTT. Protein: CAIGQKDLGAFF.

A few counts support this clonotype. The V call is TRBV6-5, the J call TRBJ2-7; TRBD1 is a possible D gene (7 bases). The CDR3 consists of 14 residues. Germline CDR1 reads MNHEY; CDR2 reads SVGAGI. Trimming cost V 8 bases and J 3 bases, with 17 bases left between them. Here the CDR3 reads CASGRGTERYEQYF. CDR3 nucleotides: TGTGCCAGCGGCAGGGGGACTGAACGCTACGAGCAGTACTTC.

Ten or more counts support this clonotype. The gene calls are TRBV7-9 and TRBJ1-6; D might be TRBD1 (5 bases). The CDR3 loop spans 14 amino acids. Germline V gives CDR1 SEHNR, CDR2 FQNEAQ (reference sequence). V shed 3 bases and J shed 7 bases, with 10 bases lying between them. The CDR3 loop reads CASSFRQGNSPLHF. CDR3 in DNA: TGTGCCAGCAGCTTCCGGCAGGGAAATTCACCCCTCCACTTT.

This clonotype has a count of ten or more. The CDR3 coding sequence is TGTGCCAGCAGTTGGGGTCCCGGGGAGCTGTTTTTT. It specifies CASSWGPGELFF. This chain joins TRBV12-3 or TRBV12-4 and TRBJ2-2, with D unclear. The ends were cut back, 4 bases at V and 6 bases at J, with 6 bases in the middle. This CDR3 contains 12 residues.

A few counts support this clonotype. The chain couples TRBV20-1 to TRBJ1-4; D perhaps matches TRBD1 (5 bases). CDR1 DFQATT and CDR2 SNEGSKA come from the germline V gene (reference sequence). This CDR3 has 13 residues. V lost 2 bases and J lost 5, with 9 bases in between. CDR3 DNA sequence: TGCAGTGCTAGAAGGGGAGGGAATGAAAAACTGTTTTTT. Residues: CSARRGGNEKLFF.

V is TRBV15 and J is TRBJ2-1; no clear D. Germline values: CDR1 LNHNV, CDR2 YYDKDF (reference sequence). This CDR3 contains 17 residues. V lost 2 bases and J lost 5, with 19 bases in between. The CDR3, as DNA: TGTGCCACCAGCAGACCACCTCTGGACCCGTTTCACAATGAGCAGTTCTTC. This sequence encodes CATSRPPLDPFHNEQFF.

The chain links TRBV4-1 to TRBJ2-7; possible D gene TRBD2, 5 bases. The CDR3 covers 15 residues. V lost 4 bases and J lost 4, with 17 bases in between. Germline V gene lookup returns CDR1 MGHRA and CDR2 YSYEKL. CDR3 in amino acids: CASSRQEGGEYEQYF. CDR3 bases: TGCGCCAGCAGCCGGCAAGAGGGCGGAGAATACGAGCAGTACTTC.

Comments on this clonotype: The junction shows a germline mismatch at one end, possibly a read error. This chain's CDR3 is CSAEWGVNTGELFF. CDR3 coding DNA: TGCAGCGCTGAATGGGGGGTGAACACCGGGGAGCTGTTTTTT. The chain recombines TRBV29-1 with TRBJ2-2, with D possibly being TRBD2 (6 bases). The CDR3 is 14 residues long. Germline values: CDR1 SQVTM, CDR2 ANQGSEA.

This clonotype turned up a few times. This rearrangement joins TRBV20-1 to TRBJ2-7; D is unresolved. Germline CDR1 DFQATT, CDR2 SNEGSKA (reference sequence). The V and J ends lost 1 base and 3 bases respectively, with 16 bases between them. The CDR3 has 15 amino acids. CDR3: CSARAARDALYEQYF. CDR3 nucleotide sequence: TGCAGTGCTAGAGCCGCTCGTGATGCCCTCTACGAGCAGTACTTC.

In this sample, this clonotype turned up many times. The chain uses TRBV7-2 and TRBJ1-2; D not certain. Germline CDR1 and CDR2: SGHTA and FQGNSA. V was pared by 0 bases and J by 7 bases, with 12 bases between. The CDR3 spans 14 residues. CDR3 protein: CASSLAAGGPGYTF. The CDR3 DNA reads as TGTGCCAGCAGCTTAGCGGCGGGCGGGCCTGGCTACACCTTC.

The chain recombines TRBV20-1 with TRBJ2-5, with D tentatively TRBD2 (5 bases). V was clipped by 0 bases and J by 3 bases, with 20 bases between them. CDR1 is DFQATT and CDR2 is SNEGSKA in the germline V gene (reference sequence). This CDR3 comprises 17 residues. The CDR3 region has the DNA TGCAGTGCTAGAGATCTCGGGGTCCGATCCTCCGAAGAGACCCAGTACTTC. This codes for CSARDLGVRSSEETQYF.

This clonotype appeared a few times. The gene calls are TRBV6-1 and TRBJ1-5, with D tentatively TRBD1 (6 bases). The germline V and J ends were trimmed by 10 bases and 7 bases, with 23 bases remaining between them. The CDR3 length is 15 residues. From germline, CDR1 is MNHNS and CDR2 SASEGT. CDR3 in DNA: TGTGCCACCAAACGTGTGCCACAGGGACAACAGCCCCAGCATTTT. This sequence encodes CATKRVPQGQQPQHF.

This clonotype was counted a few times. The chain carries TRBV27 and TRBJ1-3; 7 bases fit TRBD1. The germline V gene encodes CDR1 MNHEY and CDR2 SMNVEV (reference sequence). Trimming removed 1 base from V and 8 bases from J; junction bases left unmatched: 2. This CDR3 is built from 13 residues. As DNA, the CDR3 is TGTGCCAGCAGTTTATATACAGGGGACACCATATATTTT. Protein sequence: CASSLYTGDTIYF.

In its sample, this clonotype was seen many times. The chain combines TRBV7-9 with TRBJ2-3; TRBD2 agrees at 11 bases. Germline loops: CDR1 SEHNR, CDR2 FQNEAQ (reference sequence). V dropped 5 bases and J dropped 3; count of bases not matched to a gene: 10. The CDR3 length is 17 residues. This chain's CDR3 is CASSRSGRAAPTDTQYF. The DNA of the CDR3 is TGTGCCAGCAGCCGTAGCGGGAGGGCCGCACCGACAGATACGCAGTATTTT. The full variable domain, in which reference TRBV7-9 and TRBJ2-3 provide the parts outside the CDR3, is DTGVSQNPRHKITKRGQNVTFRCDPISEHNRLYWYRQTLGQGPEFLTYFQNEAQLEKSRLLSDRFSAERPKGSFSTLEIQRTEQGDSAMYLCASSRSGRAAPTDTQYFGPGTRLTVL.

V and J are TRBV5-1 and TRBJ2-7; 15 nucleotides line up with TRBD2. V dropped 4 bases and J dropped 2; count of bases not matched to a gene: 4. Germline V gene sequence: CDR1 SGHRS, CDR2 YFSETQ. This CDR3 region has 16 residues. DNA for the CDR3: TGCGCCAGCAGCGCGGGACTAGCGGGAGGTCCCTACGAGCAGTACTTC. Translating it yields CASSAGLAGGPYEQYF.

This clonotype was seen a few times. The rearrangement uses TRBV29-1 and TRBJ2-1; 9 nucleotides line up with TRBD2. Losses at the gene ends were 4 bases for V and 4 bases for J; bases not matched to a gene: 2. CDR3 length: 13 amino acids. CDR1 and CDR2 (germline): SQVTM, ANQGSEA. The CDR3 loop is CSVVAGAYNEQFF. The CDR3 DNA reads as TGCAGCGTTGTAGCGGGGGCGTACAATGAGCAGTTCTTC.